Included here is one TCR beta chain sequence, with context. These data originate in a study of blood T cell repertoires in COVID-19. This CDR3 is 13 amino acids long. The germline gives CDR1 MNHEY, CDR2 SMNVEV (reference sequence). V was pared by 3 bases and J by 0 bases, with 6 bases between. The table came from immunoSEQ multiplex PCR; TCRdb's copy has only in-frame clones and leaves some out. Of tens of thousands of clones detected, around 85% appear once; the ten largest clones hold around 8%. Sequences were obtained from peripheral blood. V is TRBV27 and J is TRBJ2-7, with a tentative D call TRBD1 (5 bases). This clonotype was obtained from a man aged 30 to 45 with acute or convalescent COVID-19. The CDR3 sequence: CASSFGHSYEQYF. The CDR3 bases are TGTGCCAGCAGTTTCGGACACTCCTACGAGCAGTACTTC.